This TCR beta chain was profiled in a study of blood T cell repertoires in COVID-19. Study summary: The samples span acute and convalescent COVID-19 from the United States, Italy and Spain. From T cells, B-cell-depleted T cells, or PBMCs came the material, which was cDNA or gDNA.

Authors' methods: Estimates of nucleated cell counts were drawn from the amplification of reference gene primers. Data came from immunoSEQ multiplex PCR; TCRdb stores just in-frame clones and leaves some out. The DNA was the basis for D and trimming; V, J and clone size are from that table. The data contain roughly 290,000 clones, 70% to 90% of them seen just once; the ten biggest clones take up approximately 12%. Per the germline V gene, CDR1 is SGHNT and CDR2 is YYREEE (reference sequence). This CDR3 is 13 amino acids long. Deletions cut 0 bases from V and 4 bases from J, with 5 bases between. The sequenced sample was peripheral blood. The chain has TRBV5-4 and TRBJ1-5; D not resolved. This TCR was recovered from an older woman with acute or convalescent COVID-19. The CDR3 sequence is CASSLERNQPQHF. The DNA for the CDR3 is TGTGCCAGCAGCTTGGAGCGTAATCAGCCCCAGCATTTT.